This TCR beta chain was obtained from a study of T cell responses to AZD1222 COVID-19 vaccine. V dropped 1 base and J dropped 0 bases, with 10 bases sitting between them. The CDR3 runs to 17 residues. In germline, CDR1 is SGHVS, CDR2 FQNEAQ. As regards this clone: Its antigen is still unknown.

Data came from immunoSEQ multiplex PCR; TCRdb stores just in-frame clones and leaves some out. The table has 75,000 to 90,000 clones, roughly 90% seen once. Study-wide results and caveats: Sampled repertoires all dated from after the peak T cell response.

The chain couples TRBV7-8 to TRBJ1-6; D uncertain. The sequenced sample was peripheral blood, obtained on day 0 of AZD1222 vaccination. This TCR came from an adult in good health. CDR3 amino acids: CASSLEWLSSYNSPLHF. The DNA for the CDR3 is TGTGCCAGCAGCTTAGAATGGCTTAGCTCCTATAATTCACCCCTCCACTTT.